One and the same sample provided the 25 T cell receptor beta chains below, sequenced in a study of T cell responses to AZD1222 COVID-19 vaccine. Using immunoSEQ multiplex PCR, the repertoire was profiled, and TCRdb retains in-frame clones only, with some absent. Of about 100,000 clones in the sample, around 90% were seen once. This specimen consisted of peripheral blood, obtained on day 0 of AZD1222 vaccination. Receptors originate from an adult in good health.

The CDR3 bases are TGTGCCACCAGCAGAGATACCGTGACGTCTCAGCCCCAGCATTTT. The encoded protein is CATSRDTVTSQPQHF. The chain couples TRBV15 to TRBJ1-5; D unresolved. Trimming took off 0 bases at V and 6 bases at J, with 12 bases between the two ends. The CDR3 contains 15 residues. CDR1 LNHNV and CDR2 YYDKDF come from the germline V gene (reference sequence).

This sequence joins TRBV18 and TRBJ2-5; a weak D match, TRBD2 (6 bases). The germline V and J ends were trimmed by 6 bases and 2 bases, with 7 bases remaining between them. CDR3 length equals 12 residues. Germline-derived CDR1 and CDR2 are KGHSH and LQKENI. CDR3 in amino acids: CASSGRQETQYF. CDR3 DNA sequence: TGTGCCAGCTCGGGGAGGCAAGAGACCCAGTACTTC.

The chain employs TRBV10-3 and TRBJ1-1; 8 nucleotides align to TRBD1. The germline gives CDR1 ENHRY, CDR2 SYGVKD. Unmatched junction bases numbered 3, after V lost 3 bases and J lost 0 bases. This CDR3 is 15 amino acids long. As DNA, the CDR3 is TGTGCCATCAGTGACAGGGGGCTAGTGAACACTGAAGCTTTCTTT. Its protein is CAISDRGLVNTEAFF.

As DNA, the CDR3 is TGTGCCAGCAGTTACACCTCCTATACTAACTATGGCTACACCTTC. Its translation: CASSYTSYTNYGYTF. The chain combines TRBV6-5 with TRBJ1-2; D remains ambiguous. The CDR3 runs 15 residues. CDR1 is MNHEY, CDR2 SVGAGI, per germline. Trimming removed 2 bases from V and 0 bases from J, with 10 bases in between.

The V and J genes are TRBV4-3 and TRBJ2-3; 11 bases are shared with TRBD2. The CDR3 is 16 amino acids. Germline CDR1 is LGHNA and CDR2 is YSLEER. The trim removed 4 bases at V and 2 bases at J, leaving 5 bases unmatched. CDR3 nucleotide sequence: TGCGCCAGCAGCCCGCGGACTAGCGGGCCCACAGATACGCAGTATTTT. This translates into CASSPRTSGPTDTQYF.

DNA of the CDR3: TGTGCCAGCAGCTTAGAACCGGGAGTGGAGTTCTACAATGAGCAGTTCTTC. Its translation is CASSLEPGVEFYNEQFF. This chain joins TRBV7-9 and TRBJ2-1, with a weak D call TRBD2 (6 bases). In germline, CDR1 is SEHNR, CDR2 FQNEAQ (reference sequence). V lost 1 base and J 3 bases, leaving 16 bases between the germline ends. The CDR3 sequence is 17 residues long.

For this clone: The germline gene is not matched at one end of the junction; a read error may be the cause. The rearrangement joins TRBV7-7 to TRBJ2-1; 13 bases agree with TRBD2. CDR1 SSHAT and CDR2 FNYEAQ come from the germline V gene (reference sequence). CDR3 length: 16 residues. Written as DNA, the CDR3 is TGTGCTAGCAGCCCAGAGGGACTAGCGGGGTACAATGAGCAGTTCTTC. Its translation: CASSPEGLAGYNEQFF.

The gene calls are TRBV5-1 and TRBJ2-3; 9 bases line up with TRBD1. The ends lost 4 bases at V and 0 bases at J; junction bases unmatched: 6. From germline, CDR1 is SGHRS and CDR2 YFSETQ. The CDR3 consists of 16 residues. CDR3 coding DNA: TGCGCCAGCAGCCCCGGACAGGGGATGAGCACAGATACGCAGTATTTT. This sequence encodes CASSPGQGMSTDTQYF.

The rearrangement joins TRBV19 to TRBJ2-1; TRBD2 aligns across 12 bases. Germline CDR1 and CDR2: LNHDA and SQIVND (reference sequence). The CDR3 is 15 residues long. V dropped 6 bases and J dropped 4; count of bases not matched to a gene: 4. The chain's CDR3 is CASRTSGRQYNEQFF. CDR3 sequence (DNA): TGTGCCAGTAGGACTAGCGGGAGACAGTACAATGAGCAGTTCTTC.

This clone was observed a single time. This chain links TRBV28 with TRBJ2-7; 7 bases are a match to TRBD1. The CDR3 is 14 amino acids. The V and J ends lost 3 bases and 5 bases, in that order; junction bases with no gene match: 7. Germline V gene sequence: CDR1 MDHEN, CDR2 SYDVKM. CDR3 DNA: TGTGCCAGCAGTTTTATCGACAGGGTGGACGAGCAGTACTTC. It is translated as CASSFIDRVDEQYF.

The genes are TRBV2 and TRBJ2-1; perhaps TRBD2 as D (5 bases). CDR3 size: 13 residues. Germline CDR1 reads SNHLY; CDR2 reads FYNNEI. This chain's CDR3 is CANSGSRAGEQFF. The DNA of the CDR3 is TGTGCGAACTCTGGGAGTAGAGCCGGTGAGCAGTTCTTC.

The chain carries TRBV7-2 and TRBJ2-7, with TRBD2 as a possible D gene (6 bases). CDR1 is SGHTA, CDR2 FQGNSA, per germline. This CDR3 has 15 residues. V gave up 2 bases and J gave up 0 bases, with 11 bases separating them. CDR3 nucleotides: TGTGCCAGCAGCTTATCCGGCGGGACCTCCTACGAGCAGTACTTC. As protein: CASSLSGGTSYEQYF. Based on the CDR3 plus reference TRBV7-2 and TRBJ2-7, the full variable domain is GAGVSQSPSNKVTEKGKDVELRCDPISGHTALYWYRQSLGQGLEFLIYFQGNSAPDKSGLPSDRFSAERTGGSVSTLTIQRTQQEDSAVYLCASSLSGGTSYEQYFGPGTRLTVT.

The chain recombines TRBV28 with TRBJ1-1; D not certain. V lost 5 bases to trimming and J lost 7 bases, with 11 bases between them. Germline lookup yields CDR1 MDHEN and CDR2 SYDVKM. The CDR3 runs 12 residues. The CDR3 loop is CASSPWTVEAFF. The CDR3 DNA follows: TGTGCCAGCAGTCCCTGGACCGTTGAAGCTTTCTTT.

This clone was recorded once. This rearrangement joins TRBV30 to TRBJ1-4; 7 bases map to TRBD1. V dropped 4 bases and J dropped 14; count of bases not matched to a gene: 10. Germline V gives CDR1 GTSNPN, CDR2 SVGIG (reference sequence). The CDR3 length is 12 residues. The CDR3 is CAWKTAGTDLFF. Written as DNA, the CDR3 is TGTGCCTGGAAAACCGCCGGGACAGATCTGTTTTTT.

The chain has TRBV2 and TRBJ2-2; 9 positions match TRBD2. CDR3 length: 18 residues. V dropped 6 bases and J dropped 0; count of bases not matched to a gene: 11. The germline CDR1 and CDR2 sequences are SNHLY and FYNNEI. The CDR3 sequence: CASSGPSLAGTNTGELFF. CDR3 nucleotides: TGTGCCAGCAGCGGTCCGTCGCTAGCGGGGACGAACACCGGGGAGCTGTTTTTT.

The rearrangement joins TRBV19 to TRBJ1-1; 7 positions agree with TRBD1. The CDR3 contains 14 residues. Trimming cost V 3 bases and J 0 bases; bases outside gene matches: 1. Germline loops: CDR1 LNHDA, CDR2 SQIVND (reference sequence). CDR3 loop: CASSIQGVNTEAFF. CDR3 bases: TGTGCCAGTAGTATTCAGGGGGTGAACACTGAAGCTTTCTTT.

The CDR3 DNA follows: TGTGCCAGCAGTTCCCTGGGACTAGCGGGAGGAGGCTCCTACAATGAGCAGTTCTTC. It translates to CASSSLGLAGGGSYNEQFF. The rearrangement joins TRBV7-3 to TRBJ2-1; 15 bases map to TRBD2. Trimming took 6 bases from V and 0 from J; bases not matched to a gene: 9. CDR1 SGHTA and CDR2 FQGTGA come from the germline V gene. The CDR3 length is 19 residues.

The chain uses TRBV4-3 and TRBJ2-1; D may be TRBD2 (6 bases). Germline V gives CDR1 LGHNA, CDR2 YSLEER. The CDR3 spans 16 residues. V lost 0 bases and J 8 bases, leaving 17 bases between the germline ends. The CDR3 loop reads CASSQERERVWDEQFF. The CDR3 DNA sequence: TGCGCCAGCAGCCAAGAACGGGAGAGGGTATGGGATGAGCAGTTCTTC.

The DNA of the CDR3 is TGTGCCTGGAGTACATTGGGTGGACAGCCCCAGCATTTT. Amino acid sequence: CAWSTLGGQPQHF. The J gene is TRBJ1-5, the V gene TRBV30; the D is unclear. CDR1 is GTSNPN and CDR2 is SVGIG in the germline V gene (reference sequence). Trimming stripped 2 bases from V and 7 bases from J, with 12 bases between. The CDR3 has 13 residues.

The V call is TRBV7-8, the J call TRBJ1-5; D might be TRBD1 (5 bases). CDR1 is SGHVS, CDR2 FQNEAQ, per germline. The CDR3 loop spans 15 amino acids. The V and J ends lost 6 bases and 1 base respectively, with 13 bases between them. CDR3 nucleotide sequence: TGTGCCAGCAGTACCGAGGGACTGAGCAATCAGCCCCAGCATTTT. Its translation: CASSTEGLSNQPQHF.

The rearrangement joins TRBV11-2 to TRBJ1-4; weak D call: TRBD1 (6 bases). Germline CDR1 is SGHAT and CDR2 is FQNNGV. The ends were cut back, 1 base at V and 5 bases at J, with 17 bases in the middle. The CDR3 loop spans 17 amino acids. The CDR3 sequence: CASSLGTSRGRNEKLFF. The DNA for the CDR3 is TGTGCCAGCAGCTTAGGCACATCGCGGGGGCGGAATGAAAAACTGTTTTTT.

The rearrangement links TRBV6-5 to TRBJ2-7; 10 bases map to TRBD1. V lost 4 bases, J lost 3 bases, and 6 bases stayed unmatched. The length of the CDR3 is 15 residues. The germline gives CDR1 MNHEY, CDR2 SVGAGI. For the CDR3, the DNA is TGTGCCAGCAGTTCCCTGGGGGACAGGGGCTACGAGCAGTACTTC. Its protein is CASSSLGDRGYEQYF.

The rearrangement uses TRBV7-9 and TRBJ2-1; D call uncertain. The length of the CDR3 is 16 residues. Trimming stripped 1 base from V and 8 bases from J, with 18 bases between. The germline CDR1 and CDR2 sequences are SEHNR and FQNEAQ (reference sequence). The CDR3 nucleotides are TGTGCCAGCAGCTTAGTTGGTCGGCTAGGAAGAGATGAGCAGTTCTTC. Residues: CASSLVGRLGRDEQFF. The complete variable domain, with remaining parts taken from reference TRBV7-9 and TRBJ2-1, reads DTGVSQNPRHKITKRGQNVTFRCDPISEHNRLYWYRQTLGQGPEFLTYFQNEAQLEKSRLLSDRFSAERPKGSFSTLEIQRTEQGDSAMYLCASSLVGRLGRDEQFFGPGTRLTVL.

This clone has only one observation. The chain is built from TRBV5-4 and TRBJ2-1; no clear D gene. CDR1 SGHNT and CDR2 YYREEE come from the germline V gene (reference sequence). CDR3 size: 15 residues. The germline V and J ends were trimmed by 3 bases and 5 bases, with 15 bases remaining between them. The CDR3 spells CASSSQESSDNEQFF. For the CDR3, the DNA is TGTGCCAGCAGCTCCCAGGAGAGTTCGGACAATGAGCAGTTCTTC.

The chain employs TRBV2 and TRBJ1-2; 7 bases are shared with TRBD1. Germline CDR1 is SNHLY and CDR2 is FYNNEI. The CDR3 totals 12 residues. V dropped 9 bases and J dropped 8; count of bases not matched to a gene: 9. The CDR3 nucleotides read TGTGCCAGGAGTACAGGGGAAGGCGGCTACACCTTC. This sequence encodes CARSTGEGGYTF.